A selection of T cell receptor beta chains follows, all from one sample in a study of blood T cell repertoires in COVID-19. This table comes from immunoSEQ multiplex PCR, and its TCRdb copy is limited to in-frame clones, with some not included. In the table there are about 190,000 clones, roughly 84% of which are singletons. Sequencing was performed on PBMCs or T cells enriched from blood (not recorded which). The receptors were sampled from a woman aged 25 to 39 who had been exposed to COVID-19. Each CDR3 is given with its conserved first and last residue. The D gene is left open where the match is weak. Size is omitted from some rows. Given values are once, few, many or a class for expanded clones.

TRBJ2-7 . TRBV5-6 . CASSLLQGIGEQYF TGTGCCAGCAGCTTGTTACAGGGAATAGGCGAGCAGTACTTC
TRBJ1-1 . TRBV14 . CASSRHGLLNTEAFF TGTGCCAGCAGCCGCCATGGACTGTTGAACACTGAAGCTTTCTTT
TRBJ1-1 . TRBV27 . CASIHRYIEAFF TGTGCCAGCATTCACCGCTATATTGAAGCTTTCTTT
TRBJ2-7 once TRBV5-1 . CASSSNSYEQYF TGCGCCAGCAGCTCAAACAGCTACGAGCAGTACTTC
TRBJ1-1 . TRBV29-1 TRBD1 CSGRTGNTEAFF TGCAGCGGTCGGACAGGGAACACTGAAGCTTTCTTT
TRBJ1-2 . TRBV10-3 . CAISESGEGDYGYTF TGTGCCATCAGTGAGTCAGGGGAAGGCGACTATGGCTACACCTTC
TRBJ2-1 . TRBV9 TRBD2 CASSRTSGGMNEQFF TGTGCCAGCAGCCGGACTAGCGGGGGGATGAATGAGCAGTTCTTC
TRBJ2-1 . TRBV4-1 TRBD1 CASSNKQGISYNEQFF TGCGCCAGCAGCAACAAACAGGGGATCTCCTACAATGAGCAGTTCTTC
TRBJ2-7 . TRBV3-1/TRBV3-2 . CASSQEGTSYEQYF TGTGCCAGCAGCCAAGAGGGCACGAGCTACGAGCAGTACTTC
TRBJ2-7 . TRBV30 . CAWSLMGLYEQYF TGTGCCTGGAGTCTAATGGGGCTCTACGAGCAGTACTTC
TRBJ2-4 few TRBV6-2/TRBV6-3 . CASSYAPGEGFLSKNIQYF TGTGCCAGCAGTTACGCACCGGGCGAGGGTTTTTTGTCCAAAAACATTCAGTACTTC
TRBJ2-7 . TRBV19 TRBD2 CASSMASGGAFYEQYF TGTGCCAGTAGTATGGCTAGCGGGGGGGCCTTTTACGAGCAGTACTTC
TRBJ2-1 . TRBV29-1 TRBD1 CSVGTGDSEQFF TGCAGCGTAGGGACAGGGGATAGTGAGCAGTTCTTC
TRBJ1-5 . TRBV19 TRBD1 CASSPTGGAQPQHF TGTGCCAGTAGTCCCACAGGGGGGGCTCAGCCCCAGCATTTT
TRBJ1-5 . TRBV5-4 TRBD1 CASSRGLNQPQHF TGTGCCAGCAGCAGGGGGCTCAATCAGCCCCAGCATTTT
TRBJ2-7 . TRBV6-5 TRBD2 CASRADLAGSYEQYF TGTGCCAGCAGAGCAGACCTAGCGGGGAGTTACGAGCAGTACTTC
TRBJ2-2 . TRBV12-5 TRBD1 CASGYDRENTGELFF TGTGCTAGTGGTTACGACAGGGAGAACACCGGGGAGCTGTTTTTT
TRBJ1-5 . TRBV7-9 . CASSLDTGHSNQPQHF TGTGCCAGCAGCTTAGATACAGGGCATAGCAATCAGCCCCAGCATTTT
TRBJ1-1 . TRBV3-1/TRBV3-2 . CASSPDGGLNTEAFF TGTGCCAGCAGCCCTGACGGAGGGTTGAACACTGAAGCTTTCTTT
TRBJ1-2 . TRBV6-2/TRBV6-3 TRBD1 CASSNYRGGYTF TGTGCCAGCAGTAACTACAGGGGCGGATACACCTTC
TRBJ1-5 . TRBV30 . CAWSVRRGAGMVNNQPQHF TGTGCCTGGAGTGTACGGAGGGGCGCGGGGATGGTGAACAATCAGCCCCAGCATTTT
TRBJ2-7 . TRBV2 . CASSVGAIHEQYF TGTGCCAGCAGTGTGGGGGCTATCCACGAGCAGTACTTC
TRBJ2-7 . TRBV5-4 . CASSLGGPPSYEQYF TGTGCCAGCAGCTTGGGAGGTCCCCCCTCCTACGAGCAGTACTTC
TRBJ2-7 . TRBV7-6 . CASSWLAGRTYEQYF TGTGCCAGCAGCTGGCTGGCAGGGAGGACCTACGAGCAGTACTTC
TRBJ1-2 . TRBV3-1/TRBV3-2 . CASSQDTGLNYGYTF TGTGCCAGCAGCCAAGATACAGGGCTAAACTATGGCTACACCTTC
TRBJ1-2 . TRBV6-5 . CASSYAARGVDGYTF TGTGCCAGCAGTTACGCGGCCAGGGGAGTGGATGGCTACACCTTC
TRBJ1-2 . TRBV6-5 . CASTPDPGANYGYTF TGTGCCAGCACTCCAGATCCCGGGGCTAACTATGGCTACACCTTC